The sequence of this T cell receptor beta chain was determined in a study of cytomegalovirus exposure and HLA in healthy donors (dated by TCRdb to 2016 to 2017). Regarding the study in general: According to an earlier analysis of several hundred of the donors, 150 million to 200 million T cells yielded roughly 100 million unique TCR beta sequences and 276 Gb of sequence data. An early release covering some 640 HLA-typed donors comprised 300 to 350 gigabases of sequencing data and 65 million to 100 million unique TCR sequences. The genetic ancestry cluster associated with self-reported Caucasian donors included about 81% of the 398 genotyped donors. The aim of the study was to test whether cataloging public T cell receptors could identify signatures of past pathogen exposure. Using immunosequencing, the study profiled T cell repertoires from fewer than 850 subjects and related those repertoires to cytomegalovirus serostatus. Besides the first cohort of under 700 subjects, a separate validation cohort made up of over a hundred different subjects was used. The study combined high-throughput TCR immunosequencing, statistical association of individual TCRs with disease status, and machine learning to predict cytomegalovirus infection status. To study patterns of TCR occurrence, a later analysis re-analyzed previously published TCR beta repertoires from around 670 donors and added high-resolution HLA genotyping. Rather than drawing on any new phenotypic data, the later analysis identified candidate immune exposures from TCR beta sequences and the way those sequences occurred across donors. An earlier analysis of roughly 600 of the donors used high-throughput TCR beta sequencing to judge whether each TCR beta V gene segment behaved as functional or pseudogenic. Donor age, sex, ethnicity and CMV serostatus were compiled together with the repertoire data. A later genetic analysis took genome-wide SNP genotypes for about three fifths of the 666 donors and used that subset as a discovery cohort. All discovery cohort repertoires had been generated on a single sequencing platform. HLA typing covered class I and class II loci at four-digit resolution. Typing coverage differed by locus: A, B, C, DRB1 and DQB1 were typed in roughly 620-630 donors, DQA1 in roughly 510, DPA1 in 600 to 610, and DPB1 in about 450. Roughly 5 DR-DQ haplotypes were treated as single units for association and clustering because of strong linkage in the cohort. Across 398 genotyped donors of the cohort, an average of about 250,000 unique TCR beta nucleotide sequences per donor were sequenced, and roughly 17% of those sequences were non-productive. Study-wide findings and limitations: A further reported finding was that TCR beta sequences accurately predicted the HLA-A and HLA-B alleles for most subjects in the first cohort. HLA typing was unavailable for some donors at each locus, so association tests used only the typed subset. In vitro tests confirmed that a few of the cytomegalovirus-associated TCR beta chains recognize cytomegalovirus antigens. In this cohort, only TCR beta chains were sequenced, and detectable features were limited by the absence of alpha or paired-chain data. Specific HLA alleles were associated with 15,000 to 20,000 TCR beta sequences at a false discovery rate of 0.05 in a later analysis. In a later genetic analysis, fewer N-insertions in productive TCRs were reported among donors in an Asian-associated ancestry cluster than the roughly 640-donor mean. In an earlier analysis of some 540 of the donors, most TCR beta V segments appeared in productive rearrangements about 90% or about 30% of the time, broadly matching IMGT annotations. According to a later analysis, most CMV-associated TCR beta chains appeared to be HLA-restricted, and the HLA associations seemed to be driven largely by CMV exposure. The study listed 150 to 200 TCR beta chains as associated with cytomegalovirus. The only immune exposure information available for the cohort was CMV serostatus. In a later analysis, HLA-associated TCR beta chains showed more clonal expansion and lower generation probabilities than non-associated chains that were equally common. Approximately 16 rarely observed V segments, including chromosome 9 orphons, were excluded from the earlier analysis of about 600 of the donors because counts were too low. In a later analysis, several top co-occurrence clusters were reported to appear linked to parvovirus B19, influenza, CMV and Epstein-Barr virus. In a later analysis, TCR association rates were found to vary across HLA loci, with the most associated TCRs seen for DRB1 alleles and the fewest for HLA-C alleles. Most TCR sequences were seen in very few donors, while some public TCRs were found in many individuals. When HLA alleles, especially DR and DQ, strongly co-occurred, attributing TCR associations to individual alleles was difficult. In a later genetic analysis, a missense DCLRE1C variant was associated with V-gene and J-gene trimming of TCR beta chains, and the association was replicated in an independent cohort. Some IMGT-functional V segments, including TRBV6-2 and TRBV6-3, could not be distinguished by the 87-base-pair reads and were therefore excluded. Linkage disequilibrium might explain the correlated functional status among segregating V segments, but an unknown experimental factor could not be excluded. Roughly uniform sequencing depth across donors was assumed in presence/absence analyses, although this assumption may not hold. In both the original and validation cohorts, the classifier was reported to diagnose cytomegalovirus status with high specificity and sensitivity. The sequencing pipeline was judged likely to have produced a cluster of highly shared sequence variants as a technical artifact. It was suggested by the authors that the approach could potentially be generalized to other disease states and immunological phenotypes.

The receptor library was made with the immunoSEQ multiplex PCR assay. For the multiplex PCR, a mixture combining 60 forward primers for TCR Vbeta segments and 13 reverse primers for TCR Jbeta segments was used. The CDR3 region of rearranged TCR beta genes was amplified from genomic DNA by a multiplex PCR assay. Amplified TCR beta libraries were sequenced as 87-base-pair reads on the Illumina HiSeq System. On the authors' methods: A later analysis tallied around 80 million unique TCR beta chains across the 666 repertoires, and roughly 11 million of those chains were shared by two or more donors. To remove PCR and sequencing errors, raw reads were error-corrected and collapsed into unique sequences using a nearest-neighbor algorithm that merged closely related sequences. CDR3 sequences were aligned to IMGT reference sequences to assign V, D and J gene segments. For a sequence to be retained, at least a six-nucleotide match to both a V gene segment and a J gene segment was required. A rearrangement was called productive if the CDR3 had no stop codons and remained in frame with V and J, and every other rearrangement was called non-productive. Following IMGT convention, CDR3 was defined as the stretch from the second conserved V-encoded cysteine to the conserved J-encoded phenylalanine. In an earlier analysis of 587 of the donors, sequences lacking an unambiguous match to a single V gene segment were excluded. An earlier analysis of several hundred of the donors called V segments functional above 56.7% productive rearrangements and segregating when the between-donor standard deviation exceeded 5%. A statistical classification framework was built to diagnose cytomegalovirus status from the catalog of TCR beta chain sequences. A later analysis assigned V and J genes by comparing TCR nucleotide sequences with IMGT/GENE-DB human TR gene sequences. The TCRdist pipeline was used in a later analysis to assign CDR3 sequences and most-parsimonious VDJ recombination scenarios. A later analysis defined each TCR beta chain by its CDR3 amino acid sequence plus V-gene family, and excluded reads lacking a unique V-gene family. In a later analysis, 500 to 700 highly shared, low-generation-probability nucleotide sequences were removed to address suspected cross-contamination and a sequencing artifact. In a later analysis, a clonal expansion index was calculated for each public chain from normalized within-repertoire ranks of inferred template counts. In a later analysis, generation probabilities were computed using a VDJ recombination model fitted to out-of-frame rearrangements, and the results were checked against IGoR. In a later analysis, TCR-TCR, TCR-HLA and TCR-CMV co-occurrence was scored with hypergeometric tests, and a repertoire-size bias correction was applied to TCR pairs. In a later analysis, false discovery rates were estimated by permuting HLA or CMV assignments 20 times. A later analysis grouped co-occurring TCRs with DBSCAN, adding TCRdist sequence similarity when clustering within HLA-allele-positive subsets. Repertoires with fewer than 30,000 or more than 120,000 public chains, plus five repertoires with anomalous nucleotide sharing, were excluded from co-occurrence clustering. Held by TCRdb, this immuneACCESS table contains in-frame sequences only and omits some clones. Under half of the omission traces to an unresolved V gene where checked; the cause of the rest is unknown. That table gives V, J and clone size, and the DNA gave D and trimming. This sample gives 200,000 to 250,000 clones in total; around 75% of them show up just once. 1.8% of the sample is held by the ten biggest clonotypes.

Relative to germline, V is 5 bases shorter and J is 0 bases shorter, with 12 bases between their ends. Based on the germline V gene, the CDR1 and CDR2 sequences are MGHDK and SYGVNS. The CDR3 sequence holds 15 residues, the cysteine and phenylalanine included. Just the 45-base CDR3 DNA is kept, in frame starting at base 1. This clone came up once. It lacks a known antigen. No base-level quality is on record; no much larger clone is a single base apart. The cohort was made up of 500 to 800 healthy bone marrow donors. Cohort members were all nominally healthy when sampled, although unrecorded immune exposures were likely present. The donor was CMV seronegative and was included in the group of 352 seronegative cohort members. Every donor gave a peripheral blood sample, and the peripheral blood mononuclear cells from that sample were used for TCR beta sequencing. The Qiagen DNeasy Blood Extraction Kit was used to extract genomic DNA from the blood cell samples.

This clonotype originated in a woman between 25 and 40 years old in good health and CMV-seronegative. The rearrangement combines TRBV25-1 with TRBJ2-3, with TRBD2 tentatively as D gene (5 bases match). The specimen was PBMCs. At the DNA level, the sequence is TGTGCCAGCAGTTCCAGCGGAATAAGCACAGATACGCAGTATTTT. Protein translation: CASSSSGISTDTQYF.